The T cell receptor (beta chain) described here comes from a study of blood T cell repertoires in COVID-19. About the study: From the United States, Italy and Spain came samples of acute and convalescent COVID-19. Sample material is recorded as cDNA or gDNA derived from T cells, B-cell-depleted T cells, or PBMCs.

The CDR3 spans 15 residues. CDR1 MNHEY and CDR2 SVGEGT come from the germline V gene. Trimming removed 2 bases at V and 1 base at J, with 9 bases between. This clone was seen a single time. As originally analysed: Using reference gene primer amplification, nucleated cell counts were estimated. Profiled with immunoSEQ multiplex PCR; TCRdb holds only in-frame clones, not every one. The DNA was the basis for D and trimming; V, J and clone size are from that table. The sample includes fewer than 85,000 clones, about 90% of them seen just once. The source of this sequence is a human donor in a cohort sampled during active COVID-19. This sequence joins TRBV6-2 or TRBV6-3 and TRBJ1-5, with unresolved D. The sequenced sample consisted of peripheral blood. This CDR3 is CASSYEGLSNQPQHF. CDR3 in DNA: TGTGCCAGCAGTTACGAGGGCCTCAGCAATCAGCCCCAGCATTTT.